This T cell receptor beta chain derives from a study of cytomegalovirus exposure and HLA in healthy donors. The study's findings and limits: Researchers reported in a later analysis that a missense DCLRE1C variant was tied to TCR beta V- and J-gene trimming.

This clone was detected only a few times. The antigen is unknown. The CDR3 runs to 13 residues. CDR1 is MNHEY, CDR2 SVGAGI, per germline. Trimming removed 3 bases at V and 0 bases at J, with 5 bases between. The PCR was carried out with 60 Vbeta primers and 13 Jbeta primers. Clones were sequenced by immunoSEQ multiplex PCR, and TCRdb holds only the in-frame ones, with some missing. The table records roughly 230,000 clones, 80% to 90% of them present only once. The chain employs TRBV6-5 and TRBJ1-1; D remains unclear. The sequencing sample was made of PBMCs. The receptor was isolated from a girl aged 2 to 9 in good health and CMV-seronegative. Written as DNA, the CDR3 is TGTGCCAGCAGTTATTCCGTGAACACTGAAGCTTTCTTT. This gives the protein CASSYSVNTEAFF.